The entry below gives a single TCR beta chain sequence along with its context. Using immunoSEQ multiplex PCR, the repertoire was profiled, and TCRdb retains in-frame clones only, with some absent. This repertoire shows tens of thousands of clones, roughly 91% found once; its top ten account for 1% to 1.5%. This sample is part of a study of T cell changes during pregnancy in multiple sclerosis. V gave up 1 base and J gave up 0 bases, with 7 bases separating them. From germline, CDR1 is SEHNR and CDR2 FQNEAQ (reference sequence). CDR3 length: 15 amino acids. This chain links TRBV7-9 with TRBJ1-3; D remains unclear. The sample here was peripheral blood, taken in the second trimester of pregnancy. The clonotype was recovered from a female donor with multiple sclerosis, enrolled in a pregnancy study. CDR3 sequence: CASSLGANSGNTIYF. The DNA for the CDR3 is TGTGCCAGCAGCTTAGGGGCCAACTCTGGAAACACCATATATTTT.